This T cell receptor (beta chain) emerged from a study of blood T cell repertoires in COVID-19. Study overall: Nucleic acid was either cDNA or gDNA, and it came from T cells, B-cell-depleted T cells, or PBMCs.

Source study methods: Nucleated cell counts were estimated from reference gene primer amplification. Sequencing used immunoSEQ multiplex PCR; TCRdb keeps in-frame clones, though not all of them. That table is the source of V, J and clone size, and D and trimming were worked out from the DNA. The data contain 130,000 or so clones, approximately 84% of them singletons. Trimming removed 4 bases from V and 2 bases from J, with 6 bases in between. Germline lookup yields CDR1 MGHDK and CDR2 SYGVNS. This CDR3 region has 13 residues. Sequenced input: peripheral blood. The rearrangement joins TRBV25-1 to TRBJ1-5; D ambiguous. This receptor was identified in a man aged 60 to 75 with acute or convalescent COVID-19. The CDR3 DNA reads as TGTGCCAGCAGTGCCCCCGGCAATCAGCCCCAGCATTTT. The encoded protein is CASSAPGNQPQHF.